A selection of T cell receptor beta chains follows, all from one sample in a study of T-cell memory formation after mild COVID-19. TCRdb re-analysed the 5' RACE reads in MiXCR, keeping a single row per CDR3 protein. This sample has around 450,000 distinct CDR3 sequences, with 20% found just once. The sequencing input was PBMCs or a T cell subset sorted from them (not recorded which). Receptors originate from an adult woman who had mild COVID-19 (a few samples of this study predate the infection). Cell type and time point are not known. Both conserved end residues are part of each CDR3. Fields, in order: D gene, J gene, clone size, V gene, CDR3 protein, CDR3 DNA. D genes are given only for firm matches. Size is stated for part of the rows, as once, few or many counts, or as a class when the clone is expanded.

- | TRBJ2-7 | few | TRBV11-2 | CASSFEATYEQYF | TGTGCCAGCAGCTTCGAGGCAACCTACGAGCAGTACTTC
- | TRBJ2-7 | - | TRBV7-2 | CASSPQRAYEQYF | TGTGCCAGCAGCCCACAGCGGGCCTACGAGCAGTACTTC
- | TRBJ2-1 | - | TRBV6-2/TRBV6-3 | CASSFLRWASSREQFF | TGTGCCAGCAGTTTCTTAAGGTGGGCTAGTTCTCGTGAGCAGTTCTTC
TRBD2 | TRBJ2-2 | few | TRBV9 | CASSGAGVSTGELFF | TGTGCCAGCAGCGGAGCGGGAGTTAGCACCGGGGAGCTGTTTTTT
- | TRBJ1-6 | few | TRBV6-2/TRBV6-3 | CASRPLRRRESSYNSPLHF | TGTGCCAGCAGACCTCTCCGAAGACGCGAAAGCTCCTATAATTCACCCCTCCACTTT
TRBD1 | TRBJ1-2 | few | TRBV12-3/TRBV12-4 | CASSLMGQGRGYTF | TGTGCCAGCAGTTTGATGGGACAGGGACGAGGCTACACCTTC
TRBD2 | TRBJ2-3 | - | TRBV4-2 | CASSQPEFGVAGISTDTQYF | TGTGCCAGCAGCCAACCCGAGTTCGGAGTAGCGGGCATTAGCACAGATACGCAGTATTTT
- | TRBJ2-7 | few | TRBV5-1 | CASSSGTGTPTHEQYF | TGCGCCAGCAGCTCTGGAACAGGGACCCCGACGCACGAGCAGTACTTC
- | TRBJ2-2 | - | TRBV18 | CASSPLAGPGELFF | TGTGCCAGCTCACCACTCGCGGGTCCCGGGGAGCTGTTTTTT
- | TRBJ1-1 | few | TRBV5-1 | CASSETGYEAFF | TGCGCCAGCAGCGAGACAGGTTATGAAGCTTTCTTT
- | TRBJ2-7 | - | TRBV9 | CASSVDDPRGEQYF | TGTGCCAGCAGCGTAGATGACCCCAGGGGCGAGCAGTACTTC
- | TRBJ2-7 | - | TRBV11-2 | CASSLGHQYEQYF | TGTGCCAGCAGCTTAGGTCATCAATACGAGCAGTACTTC
TRBD2 | TRBJ2-7 | - | TRBV4-2 | CASSIGTSGRGAYEQYF | TGTGCCAGCAGCATTGGGACTAGCGGGAGGGGGGCCTACGAGCAGTACTTC
- | TRBJ1-1 | many | TRBV5-1 | CASRPLSVGGNTEAFF | TGCGCCAGCAGGCCCTTGTCCGTTGGGGGGAACACTGAAGCTTTCTTT
- | TRBJ2-7 | few | TRBV12-3/TRBV12-4 | CASSLESRLPYEQYF | TGTGCCAGCAGTTTAGAGTCCCGCCTCCCCTACGAGCAGTACTTC
- | TRBJ2-7 | many | TRBV7-2 | CASSSRISYEQYF | TGTGCCAGCAGCTCCCGGATTTCCTACGAGCAGTACTTC
- | TRBJ1-2 | many | TRBV29-1 | CSVGGSYGYTF | TGCAGCGTCGGGGGGAGCTATGGCTACACCTTC
- | TRBJ2-3 | - | TRBV24-1 | CATSVDLGSSSSSTDTQYF | TGTGCCACCAGTGTTGACCTTGGCTCTAGCAGCTCTAGCACAGATACGCAGTATTTT
- | TRBJ2-3 | - | TRBV9 | CASSVAAVADTQYF | TGTGCCAGCAGCGTAGCAGCGGTCGCAGATACGCAGTATTTT
- | TRBJ1-6 | few | TRBV7-9 | CASSLVGNSPLHF | TGTGCCAGCAGCTTAGTAGGCAATTCACCCCTCCACTTT
TRBD1 | TRBJ1-4 | few | TRBV7-6 | CASSPGQDSEKLFF | TGTGCCAGCAGCCCGGGACAGGATAGTGAAAAACTGTTTTTT
TRBD1 | TRBJ2-1 | - | TRBV6-5 | CASSHDRGIENEQFF | TGTGCCAGCAGCCATGACAGGGGCATCGAAAATGAGCAGTTCTTC
- | TRBJ2-6 | - | TRBV2 | CASSVPGAGANVLTF | TGTGCCAGCAGTGTACCGGGGGCTGGGGCCAACGTCCTGACTTTC
- | TRBJ1-5 | - | TRBV28 | CASRLFDGPQHF | TGTGCCAGCAGGTTGTTTGATGGGCCCCAGCATTTT
TRBD1 | TRBJ1-4 | - | TRBV7-8 | CASSLEGQPNEKLFF | TGTGCCAGCAGCTTAGAGGGACAGCCTAATGAAAAACTGTTTTTT
TRBD1 | TRBJ2-2 | - | TRBV19 | CASQGVGATGELFF | TGTGCCAGTCAGGGGGTTGGGGCCACCGGGGAGCTGTTTTTT
TRBD1 | TRBJ2-2 | - | TRBV7-2 | CASRVPGQLSTGELFF | TGTGCCAGCAGAGTACCGGGACAGCTAAGCACCGGGGAGCTGTTTTTT
TRBD1 | TRBJ2-7 | few | TRBV9 | CASSVYDRDKKQYF | TGTGCCAGCAGCGTATACGACAGGGACAAGAAGCAGTACTTC
- | TRBJ2-3 | many | TRBV4-1 | CASSQTAVFTDTQYF | TGCGCCAGCAGCCAGACAGCAGTTTTTACAGATACGCAGTATTTT